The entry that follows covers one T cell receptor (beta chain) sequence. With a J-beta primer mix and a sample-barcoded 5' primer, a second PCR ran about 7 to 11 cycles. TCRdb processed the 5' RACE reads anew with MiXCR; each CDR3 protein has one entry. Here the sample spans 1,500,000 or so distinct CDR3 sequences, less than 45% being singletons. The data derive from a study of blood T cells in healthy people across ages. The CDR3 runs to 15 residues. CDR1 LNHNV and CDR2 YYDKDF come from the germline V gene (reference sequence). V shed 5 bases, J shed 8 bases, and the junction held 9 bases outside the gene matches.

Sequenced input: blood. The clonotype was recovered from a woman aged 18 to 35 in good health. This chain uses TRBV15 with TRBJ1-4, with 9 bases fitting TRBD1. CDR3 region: CATSGSGTGYEKLFF. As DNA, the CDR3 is TGTGCCACCAGCGGTTCCGGGACAGGGTACGAAAAACTGTTTTTT.